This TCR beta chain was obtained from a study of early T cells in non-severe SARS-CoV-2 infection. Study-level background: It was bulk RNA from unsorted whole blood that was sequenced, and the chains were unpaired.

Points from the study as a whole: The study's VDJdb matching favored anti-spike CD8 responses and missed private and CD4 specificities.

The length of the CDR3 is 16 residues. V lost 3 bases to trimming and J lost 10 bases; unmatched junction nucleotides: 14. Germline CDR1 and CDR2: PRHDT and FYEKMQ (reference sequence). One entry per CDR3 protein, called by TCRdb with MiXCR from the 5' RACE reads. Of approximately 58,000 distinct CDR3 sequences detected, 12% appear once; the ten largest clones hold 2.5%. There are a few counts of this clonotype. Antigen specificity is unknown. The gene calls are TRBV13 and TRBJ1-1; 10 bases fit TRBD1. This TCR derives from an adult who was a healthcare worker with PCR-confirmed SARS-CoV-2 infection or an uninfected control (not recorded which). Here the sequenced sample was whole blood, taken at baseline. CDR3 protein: CASSFWTGGRNLGAFF. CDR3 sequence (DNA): TGTGCCAGCAGCTTTTGGACAGGGGGAAGAAACTTAGGAGCTTTCTTT. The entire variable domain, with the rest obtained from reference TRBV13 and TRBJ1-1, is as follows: AAGVIQSPRHLIKEKRETATLKCYPIPRHDTVYWYQQGPGQDPQFLISFYEKMQSDKGSIPDRFSAQQFSDYHSELNMSSLELGDSALYFCASSFWTGGRNLGAFFGQGTRLTVV.